This T cell receptor (beta chain) stems from a study of blood T cell repertoires in COVID-19. Study details: Acute-phase and convalescent COVID-19 samples originated in the United States, Italy and Spain. PBMCs, B-cell-depleted T cells, or T cells provided the cDNA or gDNA that made up the material.

Original processing notes: Amplification of reference gene primers was used by the study to estimate nucleated cell counts. Profiling relied on immunoSEQ multiplex PCR, and the TCRdb table lists in-frame clones only, not all of them. For V, J and clone size, that table is used; D and trimming come from the DNA. The top ten clones hold around 5.5% of a sample with roughly 250,000 clones, 83% of them seen once. V lost 6 bases, J lost 0 bases, and 8 bases lay in between. Per germline, CDR1 KGHSH and CDR2 LQKENI. This CDR3 is 14 amino acids long. The gene calls are TRBV18 and TRBJ1-4; tentatively, D is TRBD1 (5 bases). The sequencing sample was made of peripheral blood. The source of this sequence is a human donor in a cohort sampled during active COVID-19. CDR3 nucleotides: TGTGCCAGCTCCCCGGGGGCAACTAATGAAAAACTGTTTTTT. Protein product: CASSPGATNEKLFF.